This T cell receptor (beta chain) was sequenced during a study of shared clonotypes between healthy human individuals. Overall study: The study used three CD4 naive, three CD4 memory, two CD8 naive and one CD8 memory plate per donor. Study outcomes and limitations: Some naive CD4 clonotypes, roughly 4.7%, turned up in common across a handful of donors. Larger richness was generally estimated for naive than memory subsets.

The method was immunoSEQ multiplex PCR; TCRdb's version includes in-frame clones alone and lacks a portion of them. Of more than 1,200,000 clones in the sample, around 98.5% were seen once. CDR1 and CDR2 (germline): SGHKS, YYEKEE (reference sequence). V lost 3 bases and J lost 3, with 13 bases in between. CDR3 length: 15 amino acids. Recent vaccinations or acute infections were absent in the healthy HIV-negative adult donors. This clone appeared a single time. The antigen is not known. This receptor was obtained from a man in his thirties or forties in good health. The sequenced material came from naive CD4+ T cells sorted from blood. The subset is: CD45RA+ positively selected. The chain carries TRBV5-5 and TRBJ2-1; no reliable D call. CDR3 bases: TGTGCCAGCAGCTCTATGGATCACCTCTACAATGAGCAGTTCTTC. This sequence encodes CASSSMDHLYNEQFF.